Below are 14 T cell receptor beta chains sequenced from a single sample in a study of T cell changes during pregnancy in multiple sclerosis. Some clones are missing from TCRdb's copy, which holds only in-frame ones; the method was immunoSEQ multiplex PCR. Here the sample spans 40,000 to 60,000 clones, about 92% being singletons. The sample in question was CD4+ T cells from peripheral blood mononuclear cells, obtained in the third trimester of pregnancy. The source is a female donor with multiple sclerosis, enrolled in a pregnancy study.

The chain couples TRBV30 to TRBJ2-7; TRBD2 matches at 7 bases. The CDR3 runs to 15 residues. CDR1 GTSNPN and CDR2 SVGIG come from the germline V gene (reference sequence). CDR3 bases: TGTGCATACACCCCGGGATCCCGCGGGAGTGACGAGCAGTACTTC. Translating it yields CAYTPGSRGSDEQYF.

The CDR3 loop is CASSSGTGFFGKETQYF. For the CDR3, the DNA is TGTGCCAGCAGCTCCGGGACAGGGTTCTTTGGAAAAGAGACCCAGTACTTC. The V call is TRBV7-2, the J call TRBJ2-5, with 9 bases that match TRBD1. J gave up 3 bases and V 4 bases, and 12 bases lay outside the gene matches. Germline CDR1 is SGHTA and CDR2 is FQGNSA. The CDR3 sequence is 17 residues long.

The rearrangement links TRBV28 to TRBJ1-5, with D hard to call. V was shortened by 3 bases and J by 5 bases, with 14 bases between the two germline ends. The CDR3 contains 15 residues. The germline V gene encodes CDR1 MDHEN and CDR2 SYDVKM. CDR3 nucleotide sequence: TGTGCCAGCAGTTTGGGTGAGAGGCTTTATCAGCCCCAGCATTTT. Translation gives CASSLGERLYQPQHF.

About this clone itself: One end of the junction does not line up with germline, which may come from a read error. The chain combines TRBV5-1 with TRBJ2-5; D uncertain. This CDR3 spans 13 amino acids. The germline CDR1 and CDR2 sequences are SGHRS and YFSETQ. In nucleotides, the CDR3 is TGCGTCAGCAGCTTAGGCGGTAGAGAGACCCAGTACTTC. This codes for CVSSLGGRETQYF.

J is TRBJ2-5 and V is TRBV15; TRBD1 aligns across 8 bases. CDR1 is LNHNV and CDR2 is YYDKDF in the germline V gene (reference sequence). The trim removed 3 bases at V and 7 bases at J, leaving 16 bases unmatched. The CDR3 contains 17 residues. This CDR3 reads CATSRGTGAGGEGTQYF. CDR3 bases: TGTGCCACCAGCAGGGGGACCGGGGCAGGGGGCGAGGGGACCCAGTACTTC.

The rearrangement uses TRBV28 and TRBJ2-5, with 15 bases matching TRBD2. CDR3 length equals 16 residues. The J segment lost 5 bases and the V segment lost 7 bases, leaving 8 bases of the junction unmatched. Germline CDR1 reads MDHEN; CDR2 reads SYDVKM. This CDR3 reads CASTPGLAGGPETQYF. DNA of the CDR3: TGTGCCAGCACCCCCGGACTAGCGGGAGGGCCGGAGACCCAGTACTTC.

The chain couples TRBV10-1 to TRBJ2-3; the match to TRBD1 covers 7 bases. The CDR3 runs 16 residues. J lost 3 bases, V lost 0 bases, and 6 bases had no gene match. In germline, CDR1 is WNHNN, CDR2 SYGVQD (reference sequence). The CDR3 is CASSESGGRETDTQYF. CDR3 in DNA: TGCGCCAGCAGTGAGTCAGGGGGCAGAGAGACAGATACGCAGTATTTT.

The V gene is TRBV2, the J gene TRBJ2-5; 8 bases fit TRBD2. The J segment lost 3 bases and the V segment lost 2 bases, leaving 5 bases of the junction unmatched. The CDR3 has 15 amino acids. Germline CDR1 is SNHLY and CDR2 is FYNNEI. The CDR3, as DNA: TGTGCCAGCAGTGAACAAGCGGGAGTAGAAGAGACCCAGTACTTC. Residues: CASSEQAGVEETQYF.

The genes are TRBV5-1 and TRBJ2-3, with D unresolved. Germline V gene lookup returns CDR1 SGHRS and CDR2 YFSETQ. This CDR3 is built from 13 residues. Trimming removed 6 bases at V and 4 bases at J, with 12 bases between. Here the CDR3 DNA reads TGCGCCAGCACTCTACCCTATTCAGATACGCAGTATTTT. Encoded protein: CASTLPYSDTQYF.

The rearrangement uses TRBV2 and TRBJ1-1; D is perhaps TRBD1 (6 bases). The CDR3 is made up of 15 amino acids. From germline, CDR1 is SNHLY and CDR2 FYNNEI. The ends were cut back, 10 bases at V and 0 bases at J, with 18 bases in the middle. The CDR3 region has the DNA TGTGCCACTTCACGGGGGGGGCTATTGAACACTGAAGCTTTCTTT. The encoded protein is CATSRGGLLNTEAFF.

The J gene is TRBJ2-6, the V gene TRBV6-5; a possible D gene is TRBD1 (5 bases). This CDR3 is 16 amino acids long. The germline gives CDR1 MNHEY, CDR2 SVGAGI. Trimming cost V 4 bases and J 0 bases, with 10 bases left between them. The CDR3 region is CASSSRQISGANVLTF. CDR3 bases: TGTGCCAGCAGTTCCCGACAGATCTCTGGGGCCAACGTCCTGACTTTC.

A single count supports this clone. This chain links TRBV9 with TRBJ1-1; D unclear. Trimming stripped 4 bases from V and 4 bases from J, with 14 bases between. The CDR3 contains 14 residues. Germline V gives CDR1 SGDLS, CDR2 YYNGEE. CDR3 coding DNA: TGTGCCAGCAGCCCCCAAGCGGGTGGCACTGAAGCTTTCTTT. This codes for CASSPQAGGTEAFF. Full variable domain (remainder filled in from reference TRBV9 and TRBJ1-1): DSGVTQTPKHLITATGQRVTLRCSPRSGDLSVYWYQQSLDQGLQFLIQYYNGEERAKGNILERFSAQQFPDLHSELNLSSLELGDSALYFCASSPQAGGTEAFFGQGTRLTVV.

The rearrangement links TRBV28 to TRBJ2-7, with 7 bases aligning to TRBD2. The CDR3 extends over 13 amino acids. With 8 bases clipped from V and 6 bases from J, the junction kept 10 bases outside the gene matches. Germline CDR1 is MDHEN and CDR2 is SYDVKM. CDR3: CASQEGGPGEQYF. The CDR3 DNA follows: TGTGCCAGCCAGGAGGGAGGGCCTGGCGAGCAGTACTTC.

The genes are TRBV29-1 and TRBJ2-7; 7 bases are a match to TRBD1. The CDR3 covers 15 residues. Unmatched junction bases numbered 13, after V lost 6 bases and J lost 2 bases. Germline loops: CDR1 SQVTM, CDR2 ANQGSEA. The chain's CDR3 is CSVALDRIIPYEQYF. As DNA, the CDR3 is TGCAGCGTCGCCTTGGACAGGATTATACCCTACGAGCAGTACTTC.